This is a list of T cell receptor beta chains from one sample in a study of T cell responses to AZD1222 COVID-19 vaccine. The table came from immunoSEQ multiplex PCR; TCRdb's copy has only in-frame clones and leaves some out. The sample contains roughly 100,000 clones, about 90% of which appear only once. The sample consisted of peripheral blood, taken 28 days after the second AZD1222 dose. All receptors come from an adult who received the AZD1222 COVID-19 vaccine. Both conserved end residues are part of each CDR3. A D gene is named only where the DNA matches it firmly.

j_call: TRBJ1-2; v_call: TRBV9; d_call: -; cdr3_aa: CASSVGPGSRDNYGYTF
j_call: TRBJ1-6; v_call: TRBV4-3; d_call: TRBD1; cdr3_aa: CASSQDGGTGNSPLHF
j_call: TRBJ2-3; v_call: TRBV25-1; d_call: -; cdr3_aa: CASSGDTQYF
j_call: TRBJ1-5; v_call: TRBV20-1; d_call: -; cdr3_aa: CSARGNQPQHF
j_call: TRBJ2-3; v_call: TRBV19; d_call: TRBD2; cdr3_aa: CASSIAPSLSGGGGSTQYF
j_call: TRBJ1-4; v_call: TRBV27; d_call: -; cdr3_aa: CASRAGLGYEKLFF
j_call: TRBJ2-7; v_call: TRBV6-2/TRBV6-3; d_call: TRBD1; cdr3_aa: CASSELAGGQYEQYF
j_call: TRBJ2-3; v_call: TRBV9; d_call: -; cdr3_aa: CASSVVGLNTDTQYF
j_call: TRBJ2-7; v_call: TRBV10-3; d_call: TRBD1; cdr3_aa: CAISDPGTGPYEQYF
j_call: TRBJ1-6; v_call: TRBV11-3; d_call: -; cdr3_aa: CASSPGAGSPLHF
j_call: TRBJ2-3; v_call: TRBV6-5; d_call: -; cdr3_aa: CATPGLWGFADTQYF
j_call: TRBJ1-2; v_call: TRBV6-5; d_call: -; cdr3_aa: CASTPDGYGYTF
j_call: TRBJ1-4; v_call: TRBV12-3/TRBV12-4; d_call: TRBD1; cdr3_aa: CASSGDRDEKLFF
j_call: TRBJ1-5; v_call: TRBV12-5; d_call: -; cdr3_aa: CASGLVLQGKGDYQPQHF
j_call: TRBJ2-6; v_call: TRBV6-5; d_call: -; cdr3_aa: CASSYEGSGANVLTF
j_call: TRBJ1-1; v_call: TRBV19; d_call: TRBD1; cdr3_aa: CASSIGQGIHTEAFF
j_call: TRBJ2-7; v_call: TRBV13; d_call: -; cdr3_aa: CASSPYGAEQYF
j_call: TRBJ2-7; v_call: TRBV2; d_call: -; cdr3_aa: CASSESSSYEQYF